This entry is about one TCR beta chain. Its antigen is not known. This sample is drawn from a study of T cell clonotyping in hematopoietic cell transplantation. General observations from the study: Broader posttransplant TCR repertoire diversity was predicted by graft donor and pretransplant recipient Inverse Simpson Index values.

The data were produced by immunoSEQ multiplex PCR, yet TCRdb's version contains in-frame clones alone and is incomplete. Counted here are about 18,000 clones, roughly 84% occurring once; the ten biggest clones make up roughly 14%. This clonotype was obtained from a man between 60 and 70 years old in good health. Some clones in this sample may be carry-over from other donors' samples. What was sequenced was peripheral blood mononuclear cells.

This CDR3 reads CASSYSAGSSYEQYF. The CDR3, as DNA: TGTGCCAGCAGTTACTCCGCAGGGAGCTCCTACGAGCAGTACTTC. The V gene is TRBV6-5, the J gene TRBJ2-7; perhaps D is TRBD1 or TRBD2 (5 bases each). Trimming pared 0 bases from V and 0 bases from J, leaving 9 bases between. This CDR3 has 15 residues. CDR1 is MNHEY and CDR2 is SVGAGI in the germline V gene.